Ten or more counts support the clone carrying this T cell receptor (beta chain). What it binds is unknown. In TCRdb, the 5' RACE reads were re-called with MiXCR into one record per CDR3 protein. The table includes about 510,000 distinct CDR3 sequences, approximately 5.3% detected once. These data originate in a study of CD8 T cells in ankylosing spondylitis. The CDR3 sequence is 11 residues long. In germline, CDR1 is SEHNR, CDR2 FQNEAQ (reference sequence). Trimming took 7 bases from V and 5 from J, leaving 8 bases between them. General study findings and limits: Among TCR beta sequences, a motif of under ten highly homologous variants appeared characteristic of ankylosing spondylitis blood. Peripheral blood samples showed relatively rare disease-linked clones, and these clones were CD8+. As reported, disease-linked clones showed significant enrichment in matched ankylosing spondylitis synovial fluid.

This sequence was found in a male donor with ankylosing spondylitis. Sequences were obtained from blood, either unsorted or a sorted T cell fraction (not recorded which). The chain is built from TRBV7-9 and TRBJ2-5; D remains ambiguous. CDR3 DNA: TGTGCCAGCAAAGTCGGGGAGACCCAGTACTTC. It yields the protein CASKVGETQYF.